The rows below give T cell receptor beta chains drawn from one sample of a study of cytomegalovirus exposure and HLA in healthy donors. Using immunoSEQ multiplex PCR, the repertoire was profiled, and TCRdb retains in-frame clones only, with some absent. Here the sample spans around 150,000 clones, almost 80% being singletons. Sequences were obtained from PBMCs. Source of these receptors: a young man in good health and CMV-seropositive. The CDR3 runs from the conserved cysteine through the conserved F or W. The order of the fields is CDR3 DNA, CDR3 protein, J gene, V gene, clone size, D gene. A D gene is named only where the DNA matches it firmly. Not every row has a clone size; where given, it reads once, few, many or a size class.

CDR3 DNA: TGTGCCAGCAGCTGTGAATCGTCCAGGGCCGTCGAAACTGAAGCTTTCTTT
CDR3 protein: CASSCESSRAVETEAFF
J gene: TRBJ1-1
V gene: TRBV13
clone size: NA
D gene: NA

CDR3 DNA: TGTGCCACCCCCGGGACACCGAACACTGAAGCTTTCTTT
CDR3 protein: CATPGTPNTEAFF
J gene: TRBJ1-1
V gene: TRBV11-3
clone size: once
D gene: NA

CDR3 DNA: TGCGCCAGCCAAATTGGGGGGGCCTACAATGAGCAGTTCTTC
CDR3 protein: CASQIGGAYNEQFF
J gene: TRBJ2-1
V gene: TRBV5-1
clone size: few
D gene: TRBD2

CDR3 DNA: TGTGCCAGCAGCTTTCGTCCTACTAGCGGGAGAATTTACGAGCAGTACTTC
CDR3 protein: CASSFRPTSGRIYEQYF
J gene: TRBJ2-7
V gene: TRBV11-2
clone size: NA
D gene: TRBD2

CDR3 DNA: TGTGCCTGGTCGCAGGACAGGGGGCTTTGGGAGCAGTACTTC
CDR3 protein: CAWSQDRGLWEQYF
J gene: TRBJ2-7
V gene: TRBV30
clone size: NA
D gene: TRBD1

CDR3 DNA: TGTGCCAGCAGCTCGGGGACAGGGAGCTCCTACGAGCAGTACTTC
CDR3 protein: CASSSGTGSSYEQYF
J gene: TRBJ2-7
V gene: TRBV7-9
clone size: few
D gene: TRBD1

CDR3 DNA: TGTGCCATCAGAGCAGGAAATTACGAGCAGTACTTC
CDR3 protein: CAIRAGNYEQYF
J gene: TRBJ2-7
V gene: TRBV10-3
clone size: NA
D gene: NA

CDR3 DNA: TGTGCCAGCAGGACTGACAGGGCGATTCGCGGGAGGGACTACAATGAGCAGTTCTTC
CDR3 protein: CASRTDRAIRGRDYNEQFF
J gene: TRBJ2-1
V gene: TRBV28
clone size: once
D gene: TRBD2

CDR3 DNA: TGTGCCATCAGTGGGAGGATTGGGTCCTACGAGCAGTACTTC
CDR3 protein: CAISGRIGSYEQYF
J gene: TRBJ2-7
V gene: TRBV10-3
clone size: NA
D gene: NA

CDR3 DNA: TGTGCCTGGGGACAGGGAGGCAATCAGCCCCAGCATTTT
CDR3 protein: CAWGQGGNQPQHF
J gene: TRBJ1-5
V gene: TRBV30
clone size: NA
D gene: TRBD1

CDR3 DNA: TGTGCCAGCAGTTTAAGGCGGGAGGCCAATGAGCAGTTCTTC
CDR3 protein: CASSLRREANEQFF
J gene: TRBJ2-1
V gene: TRBV27
clone size: NA
D gene: TRBD2

CDR3 DNA: TGTGCCAGCAGCGTAACGAGTGGGGGGGTCGTGGATACGCAGTATTTT
CDR3 protein: CASSVTSGGVVDTQYF
J gene: TRBJ2-3
V gene: TRBV9
clone size: few
D gene: TRBD2

CDR3 DNA: TGTGCCAGCAGCTTATCAGGGGTGCAGACCCAGTACTTC
CDR3 protein: CASSLSGVQTQYF
J gene: TRBJ2-5
V gene: TRBV5-5
clone size: NA
D gene: NA

CDR3 DNA: TGTGCCAGCAGCCGCCCAGGACAGGGGGCTCCCTACGAGCAGTACTTC
CDR3 protein: CASSRPGQGAPYEQYF
J gene: TRBJ2-7
V gene: TRBV6-6
clone size: NA
D gene: TRBD1

CDR3 DNA: TGTGCCAGCAGCTTAGCGGGGACCTACGAGCAGTACTTC
CDR3 protein: CASSLAGTYEQYF
J gene: TRBJ2-7
V gene: TRBV11-2
clone size: NA
D gene: NA

CDR3 DNA: TGTGCCAGCAGTGTCATGTTAGGGGGAATAGACACTGAAGCTTTCTTT
CDR3 protein: CASSVMLGGIDTEAFF
J gene: TRBJ1-1
V gene: TRBV2
clone size: NA
D gene: NA

CDR3 DNA: TGCGCCAGCAGCCAAGGATTGGGGGGAACAGATACGCAGTATTTT
CDR3 protein: CASSQGLGGTDTQYF
J gene: TRBJ2-3
V gene: TRBV4-1
clone size: NA
D gene: NA

CDR3 DNA: TGTGCCAGCAGCTTATTAGAACTAGCGGGCATCAATGAGCAGTTCTTC
CDR3 protein: CASSLLELAGINEQFF
J gene: TRBJ2-1
V gene: TRBV7-6
clone size: NA
D gene: TRBD2

CDR3 DNA: TGTGCCAGCAGTGAAGCCCCTCGGACGGGGAGCACTGAAGCTTTCTTT
CDR3 protein: CASSEAPRTGSTEAFF
J gene: TRBJ1-1
V gene: TRBV10-3
clone size: NA
D gene: NA

CDR3 DNA: TGTGCCAGCAGCCAGACGGGACACTTGAACACTGAAGCTTTCTTT
CDR3 protein: CASSQTGHLNTEAFF
J gene: TRBJ1-1
V gene: TRBV6-1
clone size: NA
D gene: NA

CDR3 DNA: TGTGCCAGCAGCCCCGACAGGATAGCCCCCCAGCATTTT
CDR3 protein: CASSPDRIAPQHF
J gene: TRBJ1-5
V gene: TRBV7-2
clone size: NA
D gene: NA

CDR3 DNA: TGTGCCAGCAGCTTAGCGCCGGGACTAGCGGCCCCCGGGGAGCTGTTTTTT
CDR3 protein: CASSLAPGLAAPGELFF
J gene: TRBJ2-2
V gene: TRBV7-2
clone size: NA
D gene: TRBD2

CDR3 DNA: TGTGCCAGCAGCTTAGGTCCTGGGACAGGGAACAATGAGCAGTTCTTC
CDR3 protein: CASSLGPGTGNNEQFF
J gene: TRBJ2-1
V gene: TRBV7-9
clone size: NA
D gene: TRBD1

CDR3 DNA: TGTGCCAGCACCACCCCCGACAGCCAGAGCTATGGCTACACCTTC
CDR3 protein: CASTTPDSQSYGYTF
J gene: TRBJ1-2
V gene: TRBV28
clone size: NA
D gene: NA

CDR3 DNA: TGTGCCAGCAGTTACTCGACAGGGTACATCGGGGAGCTGTTTTTT
CDR3 protein: CASSYSTGYIGELFF
J gene: TRBJ2-2
V gene: TRBV6-6
clone size: NA
D gene: TRBD1

CDR3 DNA: TGTGCCAGCAGCGGGGGGGACTACTATGGCTACACCTTC
CDR3 protein: CASSGGDYYGYTF
J gene: TRBJ1-2
V gene: TRBV5-6
clone size: NA
D gene: NA

CDR3 DNA: TGCGCCAGCAGCCTTAGGACTAGTGGGGGGGCCGTGGCAGATACGCAGTATTTT
CDR3 protein: CASSLRTSGGAVADTQYF
J gene: TRBJ2-3
V gene: TRBV5-1
clone size: few
D gene: NA

CDR3 DNA: TGTGCCAGCAGCTTTGGGGACAGTTTGCCGGAGCAGTACTTC
CDR3 protein: CASSFGDSLPEQYF
J gene: TRBJ2-7
V gene: TRBV11-2
clone size: NA
D gene: TRBD1

CDR3 DNA: TGTGCCAGCAGTGAACAGGTCGGGGGGAACACTGAAGCTTTCTTT
CDR3 protein: CASSEQVGGNTEAFF
J gene: TRBJ1-1
V gene: TRBV2
clone size: NA
D gene: NA

CDR3 DNA: TGTGCCAGCAGCTTAACCTACGACAGGGGGCTGGCAGATACGCAGTATTTT
CDR3 protein: CASSLTYDRGLADTQYF
J gene: TRBJ2-3
V gene: TRBV7-8
clone size: NA
D gene: TRBD1

CDR3 DNA: TGTGCCAGCATCCTAACAGGGCCGAACACTGAAGCTTTCTTT
CDR3 protein: CASILTGPNTEAFF
J gene: TRBJ1-1
V gene: TRBV7-9
clone size: NA
D gene: NA

CDR3 DNA: TGTGCCAGCAGTGAGTGGACAGGGGGCGAAAATGAAAAACTGTTTTTT
CDR3 protein: CASSEWTGGENEKLFF
J gene: TRBJ1-4
V gene: TRBV6-1
clone size: NA
D gene: TRBD1

CDR3 DNA: TGTGCCAGCGGGATAGGACAGGGCTTTGTTGGCTACACCTTC
CDR3 protein: CASGIGQGFVGYTF
J gene: TRBJ1-2
V gene: TRBV2
clone size: NA
D gene: TRBD1

CDR3 DNA: TGTGCCAGCAGATTGGCAGACTACAATGAGCAGTTCTTC
CDR3 protein: CASRLADYNEQFF
J gene: TRBJ2-1
V gene: TRBV6-1
clone size: NA
D gene: NA

CDR3 DNA: TGTGCCAGCAGCTTGGGCGGGCACTCCTACGAGCAGTACTTC
CDR3 protein: CASSLGGHSYEQYF
J gene: TRBJ2-7
V gene: TRBV5-6
clone size: NA
D gene: NA

CDR3 DNA: TGTGCCAGCAGATCATGGGACACACTAGGGACCCAGTACTTC
CDR3 protein: CASRSWDTLGTQYF
J gene: TRBJ2-5
V gene: TRBV7-9
clone size: NA
D gene: NA

CDR3 DNA: TGTGCCAGTGGCTCAGGGGCCCTCGGATATGGCTACACCTTC
CDR3 protein: CASGSGALGYGYTF
J gene: TRBJ1-2
V gene: TRBV6-1
clone size: NA
D gene: NA

CDR3 DNA: TGTGCCAGCAGTTTTTTTCGGGGGACTACCTACGAGCAGTACTTC
CDR3 protein: CASSFFRGTTYEQYF
J gene: TRBJ2-7
V gene: TRBV28
clone size: NA
D gene: TRBD2

CDR3 DNA: TGTGCCATCAGGAGCCCCGGGACTCCAGAGACCCAGTACTTC
CDR3 protein: CAIRSPGTPETQYF
J gene: TRBJ2-5
V gene: TRBV10-3
clone size: NA
D gene: NA

CDR3 DNA: TGTGCCAGCGGGGGCACAAGCTACGAGCAGTACTTC
CDR3 protein: CASGGTSYEQYF
J gene: TRBJ2-7
V gene: TRBV2
clone size: NA
D gene: NA

CDR3 DNA: TGCGCCAGCAGCCAAGGACAGGGGGCGCGGCAAGAGACCCAGTACTTC
CDR3 protein: CASSQGQGARQETQYF
J gene: TRBJ2-5
V gene: TRBV4-1
clone size: NA
D gene: TRBD1

CDR3 DNA: TGTGCCAGCAGTGAATTTGATTGGGAGGGGGTTTGGTGTTACGAGCAGTACTTC
CDR3 protein: CASSEFDWEGVWCYEQYF
J gene: TRBJ2-7
V gene: TRBV25-1
clone size: NA
D gene: NA

CDR3 DNA: TGTGCCTGGAGTCCAGGGGGCCCCGAAGCTTTCTTT
CDR3 protein: CAWSPGGPEAFF
J gene: TRBJ1-1
V gene: TRBV30
clone size: NA
D gene: TRBD1

CDR3 DNA: TGTGCCAGCAGTTCGTCGGAGAATGAGCAGTTCTTC
CDR3 protein: CASSSSENEQFF
J gene: TRBJ2-1
V gene: TRBV6-5
clone size: NA
D gene: NA

CDR3 DNA: TGTGCCAGCAGCAGGACAGATCGGGAAAAACTGTTTTTT
CDR3 protein: CASSRTDREKLFF
J gene: TRBJ1-4
V gene: TRBV7-9
clone size: NA
D gene: NA

CDR3 DNA: TGTGCCAGCAGTAACAGGGGGCGCGATGAAAAACTGTTTTTT
CDR3 protein: CASSNRGRDEKLFF
J gene: TRBJ1-4
V gene: TRBV6-5
clone size: NA
D gene: TRBD1

CDR3 DNA: TGTGCCAGCAAAACTATGGGAGGGTCTGGAAACACCATATATTTT
CDR3 protein: CASKTMGGSGNTIYF
J gene: TRBJ1-3
V gene: TRBV19
clone size: NA
D gene: NA

CDR3 DNA: TGCGCCAGCAGCCAAGAGTGGGGGGACCACCGATCCTTCACAGATACGCAGTATTTT
CDR3 protein: CASSQEWGDHRSFTDTQYF
J gene: TRBJ2-3
V gene: TRBV4-1
clone size: NA
D gene: NA

CDR3 DNA: TGTGCCAGCAGCTTTTACAGGGGGCAAGACACTGAAGCTTTCTTT
CDR3 protein: CASSFYRGQDTEAFF
J gene: TRBJ1-1
V gene: TRBV7-9
clone size: few
D gene: TRBD1

CDR3 DNA: TGTGCCAGCAGTTCCAGAACAGGGGGCCAATACAATGAGCAGTTCTTC
CDR3 protein: CASSSRTGGQYNEQFF
J gene: TRBJ2-1
V gene: TRBV27
clone size: NA
D gene: TRBD1

CDR3 DNA: TGTGCCAGCAGTTTACTCCCAGCGGGGAGCACAGATACGCAGTATTTT
CDR3 protein: CASSLLPAGSTDTQYF
J gene: TRBJ2-3
V gene: TRBV28
clone size: NA
D gene: TRBD2

CDR3 DNA: TGCGCCAGCAGCCCCGCCAGGGGTAGTTGGGGCGATACGCAGTATTTT
CDR3 protein: CASSPARGSWGDTQYF
J gene: TRBJ2-3
V gene: TRBV4-3
clone size: NA
D gene: NA

CDR3 DNA: TGTGCCAGCAGTGAATTTTTGGACATCTTTTCGGATAGCAATCAGCCCCAGCATTTT
CDR3 protein: CASSEFLDIFSDSNQPQHF
J gene: TRBJ1-5
V gene: TRBV6-1
clone size: NA
D gene: NA

CDR3 DNA: TGTGCCAGCCTCGACAGGCGGGAAAAACTGTTTTTT
CDR3 protein: CASLDRREKLFF
J gene: TRBJ1-4
V gene: TRBV6-6
clone size: NA
D gene: NA

CDR3 DNA: TGTGCCAGCAGCGTCGGGTCGGGATCCTACGAGCAGTACTTC
CDR3 protein: CASSVGSGSYEQYF
J gene: TRBJ2-7
V gene: TRBV9
clone size: NA
D gene: NA

CDR3 DNA: TGTGCCAGCAGCTTAGTTAGGGCGGGACGAGTCTACAATGAGCAGTTCTTC
CDR3 protein: CASSLVRAGRVYNEQFF
J gene: TRBJ2-1
V gene: TRBV7-8
clone size: few
D gene: NA

CDR3 DNA: TGTGCCAGCACAGCGGGAGAAATGGCCCGGGAGCTGTTTTTT
CDR3 protein: CASTAGEMARELFF
J gene: TRBJ2-2
V gene: TRBV6-1
clone size: NA
D gene: TRBD2